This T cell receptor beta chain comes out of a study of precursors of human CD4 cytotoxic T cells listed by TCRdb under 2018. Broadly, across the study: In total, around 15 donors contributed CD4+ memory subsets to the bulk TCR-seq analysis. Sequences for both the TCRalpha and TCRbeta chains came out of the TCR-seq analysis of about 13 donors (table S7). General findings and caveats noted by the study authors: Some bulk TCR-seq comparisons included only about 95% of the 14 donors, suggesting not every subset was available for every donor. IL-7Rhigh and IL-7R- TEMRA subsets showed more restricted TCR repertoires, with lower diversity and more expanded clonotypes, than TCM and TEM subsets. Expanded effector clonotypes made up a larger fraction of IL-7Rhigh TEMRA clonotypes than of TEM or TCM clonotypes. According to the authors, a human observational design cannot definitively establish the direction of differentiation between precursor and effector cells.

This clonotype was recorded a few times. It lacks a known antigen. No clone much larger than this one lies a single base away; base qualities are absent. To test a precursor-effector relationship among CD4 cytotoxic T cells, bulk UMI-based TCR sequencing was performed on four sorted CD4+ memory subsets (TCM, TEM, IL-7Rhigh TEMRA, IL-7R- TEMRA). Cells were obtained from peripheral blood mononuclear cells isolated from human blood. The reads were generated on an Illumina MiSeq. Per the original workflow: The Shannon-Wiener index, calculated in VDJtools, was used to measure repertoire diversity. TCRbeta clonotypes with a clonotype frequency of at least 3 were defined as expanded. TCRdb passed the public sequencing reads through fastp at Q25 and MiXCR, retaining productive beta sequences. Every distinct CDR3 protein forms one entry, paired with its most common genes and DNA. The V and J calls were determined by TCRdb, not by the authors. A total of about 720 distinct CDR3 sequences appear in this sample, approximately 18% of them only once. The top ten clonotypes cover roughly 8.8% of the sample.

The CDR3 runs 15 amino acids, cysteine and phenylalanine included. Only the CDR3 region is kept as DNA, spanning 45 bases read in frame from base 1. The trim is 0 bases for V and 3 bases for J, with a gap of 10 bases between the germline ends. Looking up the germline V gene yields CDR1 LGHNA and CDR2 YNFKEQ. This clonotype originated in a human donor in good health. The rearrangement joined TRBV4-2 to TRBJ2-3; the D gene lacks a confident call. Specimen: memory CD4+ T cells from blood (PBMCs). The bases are TGTGCCAGCAGCCAAGAATACTATGGGACAGATACGCAGTATTTT. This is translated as CASSQEYYGTDTQYF.